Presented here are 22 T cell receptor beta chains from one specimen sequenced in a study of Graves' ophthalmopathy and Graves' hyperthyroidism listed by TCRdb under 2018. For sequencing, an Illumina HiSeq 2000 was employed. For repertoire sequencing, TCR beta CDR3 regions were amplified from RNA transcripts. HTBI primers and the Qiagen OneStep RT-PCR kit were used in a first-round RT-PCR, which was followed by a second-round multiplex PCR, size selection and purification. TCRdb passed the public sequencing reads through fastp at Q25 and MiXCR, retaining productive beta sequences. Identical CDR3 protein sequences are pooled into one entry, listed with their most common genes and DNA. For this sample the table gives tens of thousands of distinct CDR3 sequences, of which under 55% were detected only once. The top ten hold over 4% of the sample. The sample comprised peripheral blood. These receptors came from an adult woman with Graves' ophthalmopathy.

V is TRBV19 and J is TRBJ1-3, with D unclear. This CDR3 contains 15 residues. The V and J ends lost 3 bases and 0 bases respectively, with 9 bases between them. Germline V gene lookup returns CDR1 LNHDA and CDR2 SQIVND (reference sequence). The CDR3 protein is CASSIEGSSGNTIYF. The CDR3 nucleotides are TGTGCCAGTAGTATCGAAGGGAGCTCTGGAAACACCATATATTTT. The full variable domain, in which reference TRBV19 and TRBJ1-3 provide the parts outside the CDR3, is DGGITQSPKYLFRKEGQNVTLSCEQNLNHDAMYWYRQDPGQGLRLIYYSQIVNDFQKGDIAEGYSVSREKKESFPLTVTSAQKNPTAFYLCASSIEGSSGNTIYFGEGSWLTVV.

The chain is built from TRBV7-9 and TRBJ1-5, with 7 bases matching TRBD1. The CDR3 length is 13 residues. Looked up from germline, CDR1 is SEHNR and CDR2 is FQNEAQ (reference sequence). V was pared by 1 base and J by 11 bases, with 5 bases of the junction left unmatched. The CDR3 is CASSLGSQGAQHF. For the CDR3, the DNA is TGTGCCAGCAGCTTAGGTAGCCAGGGGGCCCAGCATTTT.

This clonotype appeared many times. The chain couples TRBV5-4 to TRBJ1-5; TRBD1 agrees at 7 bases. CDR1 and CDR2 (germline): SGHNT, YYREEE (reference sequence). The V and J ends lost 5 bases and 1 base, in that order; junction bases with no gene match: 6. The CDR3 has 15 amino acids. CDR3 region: CASSSGGLSNQPQHF. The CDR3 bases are TGTGCCAGCAGTTCAGGGGGTTTGAGCAATCAGCCCCAGCATTTT.

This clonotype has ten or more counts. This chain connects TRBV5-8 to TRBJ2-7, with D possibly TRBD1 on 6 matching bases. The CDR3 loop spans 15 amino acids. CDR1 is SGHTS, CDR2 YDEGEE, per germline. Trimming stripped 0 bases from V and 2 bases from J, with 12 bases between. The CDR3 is CASSLGQGTTYEQYF. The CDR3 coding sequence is TGTGCCAGCAGCTTGGGGCAGGGGACAACCTACGAGCAGTACTTC.

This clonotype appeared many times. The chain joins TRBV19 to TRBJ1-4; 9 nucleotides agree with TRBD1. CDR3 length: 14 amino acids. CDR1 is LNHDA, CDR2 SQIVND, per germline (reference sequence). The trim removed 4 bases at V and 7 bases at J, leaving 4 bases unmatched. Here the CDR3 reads CASSKGQGGEKLFF. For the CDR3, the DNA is TGTGCCAGTAGTAAGGGACAGGGCGGTGAAAAACTGTTTTTT. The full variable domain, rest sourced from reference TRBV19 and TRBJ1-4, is DGGITQSPKYLFRKEGQNVTLSCEQNLNHDAMYWYRQDPGQGLRLIYYSQIVNDFQKGDIAEGYSVSREKKESFPLTVTSAQKNPTAFYLCASSKGQGGEKLFFGSGTQLSVL.

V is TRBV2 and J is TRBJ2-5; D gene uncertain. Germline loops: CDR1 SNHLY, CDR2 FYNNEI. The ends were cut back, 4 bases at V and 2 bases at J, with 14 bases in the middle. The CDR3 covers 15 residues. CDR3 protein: CASSAPLGAQETQYF. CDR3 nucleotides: TGTGCCAGCAGTGCTCCGCTAGGTGCTCAAGAGACCCAGTACTTC.

The CDR3 bases are TGCAGTGCTAGTAGGTATGCGGGGGCAGGGACAGATACGCAGTATTTT. It specifies CSASRYAGAGTDTQYF. J is TRBJ2-3 and V is TRBV20-1; possibly TRBD2 for D (7 bases). The length of the CDR3 is 16 residues. From germline, CDR1 is DFQATT and CDR2 SNEGSKA (reference sequence). Deletions cut 3 bases from V and 3 bases from J, with 19 bases between.

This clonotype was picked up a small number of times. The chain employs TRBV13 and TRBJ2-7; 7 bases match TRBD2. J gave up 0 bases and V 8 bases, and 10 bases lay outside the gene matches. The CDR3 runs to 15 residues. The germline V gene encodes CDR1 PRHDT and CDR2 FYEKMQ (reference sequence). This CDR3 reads CASSPYSGSSYEQYF. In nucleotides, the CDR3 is TGTGCCAGCTCACCCTATAGCGGGTCCTCCTACGAGCAGTACTTC.

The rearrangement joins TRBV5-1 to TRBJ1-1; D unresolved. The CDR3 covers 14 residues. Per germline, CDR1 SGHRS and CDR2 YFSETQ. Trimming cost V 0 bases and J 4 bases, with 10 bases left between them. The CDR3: CASSLEQRGTEAFF. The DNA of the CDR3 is TGCGCCAGCAGCTTGGAACAACGGGGCACTGAAGCTTTCTTT.

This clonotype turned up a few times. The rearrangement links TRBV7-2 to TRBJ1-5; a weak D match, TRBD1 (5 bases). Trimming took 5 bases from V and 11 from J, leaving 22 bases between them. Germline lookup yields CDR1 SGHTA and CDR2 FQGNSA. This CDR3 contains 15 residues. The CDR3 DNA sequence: TGTGCCAGCAGCCCCCAGGTGAACCGGGGGGAGACCCAGCATTTT. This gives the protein CASSPQVNRGETQHF.

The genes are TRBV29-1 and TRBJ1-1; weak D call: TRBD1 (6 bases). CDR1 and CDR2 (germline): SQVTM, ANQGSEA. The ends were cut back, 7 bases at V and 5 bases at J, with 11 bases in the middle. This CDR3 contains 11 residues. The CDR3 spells CSGQAETEAFF. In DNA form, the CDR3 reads TGCAGCGGACAGGCAGAGACTGAAGCTTTCTTT.

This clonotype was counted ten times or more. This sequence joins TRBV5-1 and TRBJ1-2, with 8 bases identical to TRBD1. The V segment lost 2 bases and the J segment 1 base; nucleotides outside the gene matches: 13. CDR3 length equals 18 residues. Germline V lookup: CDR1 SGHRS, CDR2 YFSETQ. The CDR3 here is CASSFTLTGEGDNYGYTF. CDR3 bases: TGCGCCAGCAGCTTTACGCTGACAGGGGAGGGAGATAACTATGGCTACACCTTC.

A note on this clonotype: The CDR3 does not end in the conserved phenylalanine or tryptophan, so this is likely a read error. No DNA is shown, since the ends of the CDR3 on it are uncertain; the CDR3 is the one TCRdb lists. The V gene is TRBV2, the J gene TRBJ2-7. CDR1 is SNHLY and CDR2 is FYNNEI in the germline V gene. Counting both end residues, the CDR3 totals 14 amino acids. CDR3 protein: CARRDPRSSYEQYS.

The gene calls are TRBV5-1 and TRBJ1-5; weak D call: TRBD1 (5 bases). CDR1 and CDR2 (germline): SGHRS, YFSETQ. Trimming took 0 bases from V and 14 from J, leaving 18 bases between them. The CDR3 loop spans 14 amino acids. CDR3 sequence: CASSLGGLAAYEHF. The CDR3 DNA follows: TGCGCCAGCAGCTTGGGGGGACTTGCAGCCTACGAGCATTTT. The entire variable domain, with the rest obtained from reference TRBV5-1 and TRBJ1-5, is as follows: KAGVTQTPRYLIKTRGQQVTLSCSPISGHRSVSWYQQTPGQGLQFLFEYFSETQRNKGNFPGRFSGRQFSNSRSEMNVSTLELGDSALYLCASSLGGLAAYEHFGDGTRLSIL.

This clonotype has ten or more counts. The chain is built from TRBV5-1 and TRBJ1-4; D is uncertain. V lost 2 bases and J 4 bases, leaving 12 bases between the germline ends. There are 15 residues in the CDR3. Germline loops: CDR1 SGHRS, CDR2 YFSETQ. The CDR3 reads CASSFAGRNNEKLFF. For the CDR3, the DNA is TGCGCCAGCAGCTTTGCTGGACGGAATAATGAAAAACTGTTTTTT.

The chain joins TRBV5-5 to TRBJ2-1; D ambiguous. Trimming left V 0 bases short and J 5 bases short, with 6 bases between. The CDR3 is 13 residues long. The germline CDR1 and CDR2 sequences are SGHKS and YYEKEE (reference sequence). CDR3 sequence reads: CASSLGPDNEQFF. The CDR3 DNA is TGTGCCAGCAGCTTGGGACCCGACAATGAGCAGTTCTTC.

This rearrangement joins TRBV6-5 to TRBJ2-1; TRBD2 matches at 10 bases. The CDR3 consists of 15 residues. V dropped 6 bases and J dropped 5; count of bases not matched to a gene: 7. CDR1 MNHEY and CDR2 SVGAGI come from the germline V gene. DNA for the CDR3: TGTGCCAGCAGGGCGGGACTAGCGCCTCACAATGAGCAGTTCTTC. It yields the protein CASRAGLAPHNEQFF.

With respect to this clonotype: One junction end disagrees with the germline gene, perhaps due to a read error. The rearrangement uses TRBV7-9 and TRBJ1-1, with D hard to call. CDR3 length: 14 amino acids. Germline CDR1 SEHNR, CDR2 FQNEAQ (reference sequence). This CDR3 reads CARSYGMGNTEAFF. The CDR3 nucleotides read TGTGCCAGAAGCTACGGGATGGGAAACACTGAAGCTTTCTTT.

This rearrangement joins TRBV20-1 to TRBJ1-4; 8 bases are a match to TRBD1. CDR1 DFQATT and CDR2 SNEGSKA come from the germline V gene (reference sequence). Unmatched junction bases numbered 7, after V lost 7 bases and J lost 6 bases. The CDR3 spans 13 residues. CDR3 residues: CSGSRGQDEKLFF. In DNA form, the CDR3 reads TGCAGTGGGAGTAGGGGACAGGATGAAAAACTGTTTTTT.

The CDR3 is CASSRGQGTSPLHF. The CDR3 coding sequence is TGTGCCAGCAGCCGCGGACAGGGAACTTCGCCCCTCCACTTT. The chain is built from TRBV11-2 and TRBJ1-6; 8 bases are shared with TRBD1. This CDR3 comprises 14 residues. J was trimmed by 13 bases and V by 5 bases; bases with no gene match: 10. The germline V gene encodes CDR1 SGHAT and CDR2 FQNNGV.

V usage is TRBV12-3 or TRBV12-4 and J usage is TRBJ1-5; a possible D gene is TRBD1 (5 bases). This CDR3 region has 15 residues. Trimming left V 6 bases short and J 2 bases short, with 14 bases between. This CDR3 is CASRPGASGNQPQHF. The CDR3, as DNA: TGTGCCAGCAGACCTGGGGCTTCCGGCAATCAGCCCCAGCATTTT.

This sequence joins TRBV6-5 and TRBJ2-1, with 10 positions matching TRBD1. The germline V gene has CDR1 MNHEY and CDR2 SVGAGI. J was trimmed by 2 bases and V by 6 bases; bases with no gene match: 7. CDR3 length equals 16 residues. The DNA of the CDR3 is TGTGCCAGCAGCGAAGAGGGACAGGGGACCTACAATGAGCAGTTCTTC. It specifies CASSEEGQGTYNEQFF.